A single count supports the clone carrying this T cell receptor (beta chain). The same CDR3 is also encoded by other DNA sequences in this sample. Sequencing was performed with immunoSEQ multiplex PCR; in TCRdb, only in-frame clones are kept and a portion is missing. The profile covers over a million clones, with around three quarters appearing a single time and under 0.8% taken by the ten largest. The data belong to a study of shared clonotypes between healthy human individuals. Trimming cost V 8 bases and J 1 base, with 11 bases left between them. CDR1 SGHAT and CDR2 FQDESV come from the germline V gene (reference sequence). The CDR3 contains 13 residues.

This TCR was recovered from a man aged 18 to 30 in good health. Some clones in this sample may be carry-over from other donors' samples. Material: memory CD4+ T cells from PBMCs. Subset meaning: CD45RA-negative fraction. The V and J genes are TRBV11-1 and TRBJ1-1; D is ambiguous. The CDR3: CASSLGRNTEAFF. In DNA, the CDR3 is TGTGCCAGCTCCCTAGGCCGGAACACTGAAGCTTTCTTT.